Below, 9 T cell receptor beta chains from the same sample are listed, as sequenced in a study of T-cell memory formation after mild COVID-19. TCRdb called the 5' RACE reads again in MiXCR, with one record for every CDR3 protein. In the table there are fewer than 600,000 distinct CDR3 sequences, about 20% of which are singletons. Sequenced: PBMCs or a T cell subset sorted from them (not recorded which). These receptors were collected from an adult woman who had mild COVID-19 (a few samples of this study predate the infection). Cell type and time point are not known.

This clonotype was detected a few times. The rearrangement links TRBV24-1 to TRBJ2-3; D perhaps matches TRBD2 (6 bases). This CDR3 comprises 14 residues. Trimming shortened V by 5 bases and J by 4 bases, and 12 bases separated the two germline ends. Germline loops: CDR1 KGHDR, CDR2 SFDVKD. CDR3: CATSGVGLPDTQYF. In nucleotides, the CDR3 is TGTGCCACCAGTGGGGTGGGACTTCCAGATACGCAGTATTTT.

This sequence joins TRBV6-2 or TRBV6-3 and TRBJ1-5; D remains ambiguous. Per the germline V gene, CDR1 is MNHEY and CDR2 is SVGEGT. Trimming took off 6 bases at V and 5 bases at J, with 14 bases between the two ends. This CDR3 is 14 amino acids long. As DNA, the CDR3 is TGTGCCAGCAGATACGGAGGATTTGATCAGCCCCAGCATTTT. Its protein is CASRYGGFDQPQHF.

The chain has TRBV29-1 and TRBJ2-5; 8 bases align to TRBD1. With 6 bases clipped from V and 2 bases from J, the junction kept 11 bases outside the gene matches. From germline, CDR1 is SQVTM and CDR2 ANQGSEA. CDR3 length: 15 residues. The CDR3: CSVGQGLILQETQYF. For the CDR3, the DNA is TGCAGCGTCGGACAGGGCTTAATACTTCAAGAGACCCAGTACTTC.

The rearrangement links TRBV7-9 to TRBJ1-1; tentative D call: TRBD1 (5 bases). There are 14 residues in the CDR3. The V end lost 5 bases, the J end lost 1 base, and 11 bases lay between the germline ends. The germline V gene has CDR1 SEHNR and CDR2 FQNEAQ (reference sequence). CDR3 DNA: TGTGCCAGCAGCCCAGTGCAGGGGAACACTGAAGCTTTCTTT. Translating gives CASSPVQGNTEAFF.

In this sample, this clonotype turned up a few times. This rearrangement joins TRBV30 to TRBJ1-3; perhaps TRBD1 as D (5 bases). Germline-derived CDR1 and CDR2 are GTSNPN and SVGIG (reference sequence). The CDR3 is 16 residues long. Trimming removed 0 bases from V and 0 bases from J, with 12 bases in between. The CDR3 DNA sequence: TGTGCCTGGAGTGTCCCGGGACCGTTCTCTGGAAACACCATATATTTT. Translating gives CAWSVPGPFSGNTIYF.

This clonotype was detected many times. The chain joins TRBV5-1 to TRBJ2-5, with TRBD2 matching 10 bases. CDR3 length: 16 residues. V was clipped by 0 bases and J by 4 bases; unmatched bases: 6. Per germline, CDR1 SGHRS and CDR2 YFSETQ. The CDR3 sequence is CASSLAPAGGRETQYF. The CDR3 nucleotides are TGCGCCAGCAGCTTGGCCCCAGCGGGAGGGAGAGAGACCCAGTACTTC.

This clonotype has just a few counts. This chain joins TRBV12-3 or TRBV12-4 and TRBJ2-6, with 10 bases identical to TRBD1. With V trimmed by 6 bases and J by 4 bases, 3 bases remained unmatched. This CDR3 comprises 15 residues. The CDR3 DNA is TGTGCCAGCAGGGACAGGGGGGTCGGGGCCAACGTCCTGACTTTC. Translated, it gives CASRDRGVGANVLTF.

The chain couples TRBV5-5 to TRBJ2-7; 9 nucleotides line up with TRBD1. Trimming cost V 5 bases and J 2 bases; bases outside gene matches: 11. This CDR3 is 16 amino acids long. Germline V gene lookup returns CDR1 SGHKS and CDR2 YYEKEE (reference sequence). The CDR3 loop reads CASSRRTGATPYEQYF. In DNA, the CDR3 is TGTGCCAGCAGTCGACGGACAGGGGCAACGCCCTACGAGCAGTACTTC.

The chain uses TRBV7-8 and TRBJ1-6; perhaps TRBD1 as D (6 bases). There are 16 residues in the CDR3. Germline assignment: CDR1 SGHVS and CDR2 FQNEAQ. V lost 0 bases, J lost 5 bases, and 11 bases lay in between. CDR3 DNA sequence: TGTGCCAGCAGCTTAGCTGGGGGCGCCGATAATTCACCCCTCCACTTT. Its translation: CASSLAGGADNSPLHF.